This TCR beta chain emerged from a study of Tregs in tolerant kidney transplant recipients (dated by TCRdb to the late 2010s). In terms of the full investigation: Transplants used related donors with nonmyeloablative bone marrow transplantation; mixed chimerism was transient in the human trials. The study applied TCRbeta sequencing to find donor-specific regulatory T cells before combined kidney and bone marrow transplantation and then followed those same cells after transplant.

The CDR3, from cysteine to phenylalanine, totals 15 residues. The entry retains the CDR3 DNA only, 45 bases that are in frame from base 1. The germline V end is reduced by 5 bases and the J end by 4 bases; junction bases left unmatched: 3. As encoded in the germline V gene (reference sequence), CDR1 is SSHAT while CDR2 is FNYEAQ. As to this clone: The antigen this receptor binds is unknown. Base-call qualities are not available, and no considerably larger clone is one nucleotide away.

Study-wide conclusions, independent of this receptor: For some patients, the PCR primers changed as time went on, which meant samples from those patients could not be compared with one another at the nucleotide level. Biological reproducibility was not directly addressed, though technical replication error appeared minimal. The study was constrained by small patient numbers, and validation of the findings is required in larger populations and under other immunosuppression protocols. Expanding Tregs with activated donor B cells appeared to identify the most biologically relevant and donor-specific TCRbeta repertoire. Donor-specific Treg expansion exceeded global Treg expansion in tolerant patients, suggesting antigen-driven rather than nonspecific expansion.

The sample's time point, from its label and the paper: blood sample drawn before combined kidney and bone marrow transplant. Thawed PBMCs were FACS-sorted into unstimulated Tregs (CD4+CD25+CD127-), CD4+ non-Tregs (CD4+CD25-), CD4 cells and CD8 cells. The patients were a handful of recipients of combined kidney and bone marrow transplants from the ITN036ST trial, and samples were available only from these trial subjects. Healthy control blood was processed by Ficoll density gradient to PBMCs and cryopreserved; patient PBMCs were collected before and after transplant. Genomic DNA was extracted from sorted cells with the QIAGEN DNeasy Blood and Tissue Kit for TCRbeta CDR3 sequencing. High-throughput TCRbeta CDR3 sequencing, including PCR amplification with bias correction and internal controls, was performed commercially through immunoSEQ. The study's own analysis went as follows. Unique productive TCRbeta sequences were defined by CDR3 nucleotide sequence where primers matched, and otherwise by CDR3 amino acid sequence together with Vbeta and Jbeta genes. As a correction for sorting error, sequences shared between sorted populations at a frequency ratio of 2:1 or less were discarded, and the remaining shared sequences were assigned to the higher population. Sequences were defined as donor-reactive when expanded at least 5-fold in CFSE-low cells versus unstimulated cells and present at a frequency of at least 0.01% in CFSE-low cells. Repertoire divergence was quantified by Jensen-Shannon divergence using the top 100 TCRbeta sequences ranked by frequency. For samples with multiple sequencing runs, sorting error was corrected separately for each run before the runs were pooled. In its TCRdb copy, this immuneACCESS table keeps in-frame sequences only and misses some clones. Where compared with another copy, unresolved V genes explain less than half of these, and the others have no known cause. For V, J and clone size, that table is used; D and trimming come from the DNA. This sample holds tens of thousands of clones; about 89% were observed only once. Nearly 0.4% of the sample belongs to the ten largest clones.

Material: CD4+ T cells from blood, obtained before the transplant. The source of this sequence is a human donor who received a combined kidney and bone marrow transplant. The V and J segments used are TRBV7-7 and TRBJ2-2; the central 11 bases match TRBD2. The nucleotides read TGTGCCAGCAGCGTAGGACTAGCGGGCACCGGGGAGCTGTTTTTT. Its translation is CASSVGLAGTGELFF.